Each of the 8 T cell receptor beta chains below was sequenced from the same sample in a study of spatial heterogeneity in lung cancer. Whole-study findings and limits: Counts that tracked tumor mutation counts were those of expanded intratumoral alpha and beta TCRs.

The time point here: sample taken at primary tumor resection. TCRdb redid the calling of the 5' RACE reads with MiXCR, one entry per CDR3 protein. The data show under 20,000 distinct CDR3 sequences, around 6.4% seen once. These TCRs' antigens remain unknown. Sequenced here: lung tumor tissue, sampled at surgery. The receptors stem from a female donor with early-stage non-small cell lung cancer.

This clonotype appeared many times. This beta chain is an unintended read in a library built for alpha chains; its size means little. This chain links TRBV20-1 with TRBJ2-1; possible D gene TRBD2, 6 bases. Germline V gene sequence: CDR1 DFQATT, CDR2 SNEGSKA (reference sequence). Trimming pared 5 bases from V and 3 bases from J, leaving 20 bases between. There are 16 residues in the CDR3. DNA for the CDR3: TGCAGTGCTGGAGTCCTAGCGCCCGGGGGCTACAATGAGCAGTTCTTC. It encodes CSAGVLAPGGYNEQFF.

This clonotype was detected ten times or more. The size of this beta chain means little, since it is a stray read in a library made for alpha chains. CDR3 region: CSAPGTSGRTGELFF. CDR3 DNA sequence: TGCAGTGCGCCCGGGACTAGCGGGAGAACCGGGGAGCTGTTTTTT. The J gene is TRBJ2-2, the V gene TRBV20-1; TRBD2 matches 14 bases. V was pared by 6 bases and J by 5 bases, with 5 bases of the junction left unmatched. The CDR3 totals 15 residues. Germline V CDR1 and CDR2: DFQATT, SNEGSKA (reference sequence).

The table lists this clonotype with many counts. Since it is a stray read in a library aimed at alpha chains, this beta chain has a size that is not meaningful. The chain combines TRBV5-6 with TRBJ2-5, with 15 bases that match TRBD2. Germline loops: CDR1 SGHDT, CDR2 YYEEEE. V trimming: 3 bases; J trimming: 9 bases; junction bases outside the gene matches: 12. The CDR3 extends over 17 amino acids. CDR3 DNA sequence: TGTGCCAGCAGCTGGACTAGCGGGAGGGCCGCGGTAATGGCCCAGTACTTC. As protein: CASSWTSGRAAVMAQYF. Variable domain in full (rest from reference TRBV5-6 and TRBJ2-5): DAGVTQSPTHLIKTRGQQVTLRCSPKSGHDTVSWYQQALGQGPQFIFQYYEEEERQRGNFPDRFSGHQFPNYSSELNVNALLLGDSALYLCASSWTSGRAAVMAQYFGPGTRLLVL.

This clonotype was found many times. The size of this beta chain means little, since it is a stray read in a library made for alpha chains. This chain joins TRBV20-1 and TRBJ2-1, with D possibly TRBD2 on 5 matching bases. Trimming pared 0 bases from V and 0 bases from J, leaving 9 bases between. The germline V gene encodes CDR1 DFQATT and CDR2 SNEGSKA (reference sequence). There are 15 residues in the CDR3. CDR3 sequence reads: CSARETGSSYNEQFF. CDR3 bases: TGCAGTGCTAGAGAAACGGGGAGCTCCTACAATGAGCAGTTCTTC.

This clonotype has at least ten counts. This beta chain turned up in a library designed for alpha chains; as an off-target read, its abundance says little. The V call is TRBV20-1, the J call TRBJ1-2, with 11 bases identical to TRBD1. V trimming: 2 bases; J trimming: 3 bases; junction bases outside the gene matches: 5. CDR1 DFQATT and CDR2 SNEGSKA come from the germline V gene (reference sequence). This CDR3 has 15 residues. The CDR3: CSARTDRGRDYGYTF. In DNA, the CDR3 is TGCAGTGCTAGAACGGACAGGGGGCGCGACTATGGCTACACCTTC.

This clonotype was counted at least ten times. Because this beta chain is a stray read in a library intended to capture alpha chains, its abundance should not be given much weight. The chain joins TRBV20-1 to TRBJ1-4, with TRBD1 matching 7 bases. Per germline, CDR1 DFQATT and CDR2 SNEGSKA (reference sequence). Trimming took 6 bases from V and 6 from J; bases not matched to a gene: 7. The CDR3 spans 13 residues. CDR3 sequence reads: CSAPEGADEKLFF. As DNA, the CDR3 is TGCAGTGCGCCCGAGGGGGCGGATGAAAAACTGTTTTTT.

This clonotype was observed at least ten times. The library was designed around alpha chains, so this beta chain is a stray read whose abundance carries little weight. The chain employs TRBV7-2 and TRBJ2-7; a weak D match, TRBD1 (6 bases). The V end lost 9 bases, the J end lost 2 bases, and 20 bases lay between the germline ends. Germline CDR1 SGHTA, CDR2 FQGNSA. There are 15 residues in the CDR3. The CDR3, as DNA: TGTGCCAGAGCACTCGACAGGCTTCGTCCCTACGAGCAGTACTTC. This translates into CARALDRLRPYEQYF.

This clonotype has a count of ten or more. A library made for alpha chains picked up this beta chain off target, so its size means little. The rearrangement links TRBV10-2 to TRBJ2-3, with D maybe TRBD2 (5 bases). Trimming cost V 2 bases and J 5 bases, with 8 bases left between them. CDR1 WSHSY and CDR2 SAAADI come from the germline V gene. This CDR3 region has 13 residues. DNA for the CDR3: TGCGCCAGCAGTGAGAAGGGAGTAGATACGCAGTATTTT. Its protein product is CASSEKGVDTQYF.